This entry concerns a single TCR beta chain. These data belong to a study of blood T cell repertoires in COVID-19. On the study more broadly: Samples came from the United States, Italy and Spain, spanning acute and convalescent COVID-19. T cells, B-cell-depleted T cells, or PBMCs supplied cDNA or gDNA.

In the authors' methods: The authors estimated nucleated cell counts from reference gene primer amplification. The repertoire was sequenced with immunoSEQ multiplex PCR; TCRdb's copy has only in-frame clones and lacks some. Clone size and V and J calls were adopted from that table, with D and trimming inferred from the DNA. The sample includes about 190,000 clones, 70% to 85% seen only once; the top ten take approximately 13%. Trimming pared 5 bases from V and 1 base from J, leaving 12 bases between. Germline assignment: CDR1 SGHVS and CDR2 FQNEAQ. The CDR3 totals 14 residues. The V call is TRBV7-8, the J call TRBJ2-7; D not resolved. The sequence came from a man in his fifties or sixties who had recovered from COVID-19. Material: peripheral blood. The CDR3 DNA reads as TGTGCCAGCAGCCACAGCAGGCAGTCCTACGAGCAGTACTTC. Translated, it gives CASSHSRQSYEQYF. Complete variable domain (other parts from reference TRBV7-8 and TRBJ2-7): GAGVSQSPRYKVAKRGQDVALRCDPISGHVSLFWYQQALGQGPEFLTYFQNEAQLDKSGLPSDRFFAERPEGSVSTLKIQRTQQEDSAVYLCASSHSRQSYEQYFGPGTRLTVT.